The T cell receptor beta chain described here comes from a study of control samples from healthy donors and cancer patients (dated by TCRdb to about 2020). Trimming takes 6 bases from V and 8 bases from J, and the germline ends sit 19 bases apart. The CDR3 runs 14 amino acids, cysteine and phenylalanine included. CDR3 DNA is the only sequence kept; it has 42 bases, read in frame from the first base. CDR1 and CDR2, per the germline V gene, are MNHEY and SVGAGI. Of note for this clone: Its antigen specificity is not known. No much larger clonotype is one base removed from it; base qualities were not supplied.

The library was generated by the immunoSEQ multiplex PCR assay. The immuneACCESS repertoire file appears here via TCRdb, limited to in-frame rearrangements. These files lack a portion of the clones; in checked studies, under half of the deficit traces to unresolved V genes, and the cause of the others is not known. The sample records over 150,000 clones, 94% of which are singletons. The ten largest clones capture 1.1% to 1.5% of the sample. The source of this sequence is a woman aged 18-35 years in good health. What was sequenced was blood. Here the chain combines TRBV6-5 and TRBJ1-2; TRBD1 is a possible D gene, resting on 6 matching bases. The bases are TGTGCCAGCAGCGCCAAGACAGGAGACTGGGGCTACACCTTC. Protein translation: CASSAKTGDWGYTF.